This record looks at one T cell receptor beta chain sequence and its context. At the DNA level, this CDR3 is encoded by other sequences in the same sample as well. Per the study methods: Scientists estimated how many nucleated cells there were by amplifying reference gene primers. Generated by immunoSEQ multiplex PCR, the TCRdb table keeps only in-frame clones and is missing some. The V and J calls and clone size are taken from that table; D and trimming were inferred from the DNA. Here the sample spans nearly 300,000 clones, approximately 84% being singletons. This specimen belongs to a study of blood T cell repertoires in COVID-19. Across the study: PBMCs, B-cell-depleted T cells, or T cells were the source of the cDNA or gDNA that made up the material.

Seattle researchers signed up patients amid active infection and tracked them longitudinally. The sequenced sample was peripheral blood. The sequence came from a human donor with COVID-19, enrolled during active disease. The donor label of this sample is uncertain.

The CDR3 is CASSQALAGGTDTQYF. The DNA of the CDR3 is TGTGCCAGCAGCCAAGCTCTAGCGGGGGGCACAGATACGCAGTATTTT. V usage is TRBV3-1 (or the pseudogene TRBV3-2) and J usage is TRBJ2-3; 10 bases are a match to TRBD2. V trimming: 1 base; J trimming: 1 base; junction bases outside the gene matches: 2. The CDR3 covers 16 residues. Per the germline V gene, CDR1 is LGHDT and CDR2 is YNNKEL (reference sequence).